The clone carrying this T cell receptor beta chain was recorded once. This entry comes from a study of OX40 agonist ivuxolimab in advanced cancers. Repertoires were generated with immunoSEQ multiplex PCR, while TCRdb's copy carries only in-frame clones and drops some. The data show fewer than 85,000 clones, about nine tenths seen once. The study sampled blood at baseline, cycle 4 day 1, and cycle 7 day 1. The TCR sequence derives from an adult with an advanced solid tumor such as melanoma, head and neck, liver or kidney cancer. The input for sequencing was CD4+ or CD8+ T cells sorted from blood, taken in a trial of the OX40 agonist ivuxolimab.

For the CDR3, the DNA is TGCGCCAGCAGCCAAGCCCAGACTAGCGGGAGGGAGGAGACCCAGTACTTC. This gives the protein CASSQAQTSGREETQYF. The rearrangement uses TRBV4-1 and TRBJ2-5, with TRBD2 matching over 14 bases. The CDR3 is 17 amino acids. After removal of 1 base from V and 5 bases from J, the junction contained 6 bases not matched to a gene. Per the germline V gene, CDR1 is MGHRA and CDR2 is YSYEKL.